This T cell receptor beta chain emerged from a study of CD8 T cells in Susac syndrome. Whole-study results and caveats: The authors acknowledged that their TCR sequencing and HLA analysis involved a relatively small number of individuals.

For this clonotype: Its antigen is not known.

TCR beta from blood CD8+ and CD4+ T cells was sequenced. TEMRA cells were FACS-enriched and CD8+ and CD4+ T cells negatively isolated. This CDR3 is built from 13 residues. V lost 8 bases to trimming and J lost 0 bases, with 12 bases between them. The germline V gene encodes CDR1 SQVTM and CDR2 ANQGSEA. Random-hexamer reverse transcription was applied to about 0.45 to 1 ug RNA. With immunoSEQ multiplex PCR, TCR beta CDR3 was amplified across 54 Vbeta and 13 Jbeta. MiXCR was run by TCRdb on the immunoSEQ multiplex PCR reads, yielding one entry per CDR3 protein. The table has some 300,000 distinct CDR3 sequences, approximately 89% seen once.

The gene calls are TRBV29-1 and TRBJ2-3; the D gene is possibly TRBD2 (5 bases). Sequencing used CD8+ T cells from PBMCs. The source of this sequence is a human donor with multiple sclerosis. This CDR3 reads CSLNGGSTDTQYF. The CDR3 region has the DNA TGCAGCCTGAATGGCGGGAGCACAGATACGCAGTATTTT.